This T cell receptor beta chain came from a study of blood T cells in healthy people across ages. Findings and caveats of the study: Donors of long life had a larger count of naive CD4+ cells and greater diversity than aged donors.

This clonotype has a count of ten or more. Its specificity is unknown. For the second PCR, which ran for roughly 6 to 12 cycles, a sample-barcoded 5' primer and a J-beta primer mix were used. Each CDR3 protein is one row after TCRdb ran MiXCR on the 5' RACE reads. This sample has 500,000 to 700,000 distinct CDR3 sequences, with approximately 30% found just once. V lost 5 bases, J lost 2 bases, and 14 bases lay in between. This CDR3 has 14 residues. Germline V gene data show CDR1 as DFQATT and CDR2 as SNEGSKA (reference sequence). This rearrangement joins TRBV20-1 to TRBJ2-3; D is unresolved. The sequencing input was blood. The TCR comes from a woman older than 75 in good health. The CDR3 region has the DNA TGCAGTGCTCCCCTAGTCGGCACCACAGATACGCAGTATTTT. It encodes CSAPLVGTTDTQYF.